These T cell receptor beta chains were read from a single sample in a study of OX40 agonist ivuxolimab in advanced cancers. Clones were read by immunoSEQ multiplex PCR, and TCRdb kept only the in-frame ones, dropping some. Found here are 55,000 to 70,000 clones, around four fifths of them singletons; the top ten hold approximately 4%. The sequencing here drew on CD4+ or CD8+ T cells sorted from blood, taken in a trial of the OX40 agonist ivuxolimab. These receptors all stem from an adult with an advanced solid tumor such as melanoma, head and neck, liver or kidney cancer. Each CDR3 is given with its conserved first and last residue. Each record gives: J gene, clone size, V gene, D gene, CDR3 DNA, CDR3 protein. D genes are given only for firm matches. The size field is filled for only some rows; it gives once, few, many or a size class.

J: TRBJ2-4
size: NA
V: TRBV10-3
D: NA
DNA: TGTGCCATCGCCGGGGGACTTCTCGGGAGCAAAAACATTCAGTACTTC
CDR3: CAIAGGLLGSKNIQYF

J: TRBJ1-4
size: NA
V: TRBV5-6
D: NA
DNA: TGTGCCAGCAGCGTCGTGGAGGCCAATGAAAAACTGTTTTTT
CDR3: CASSVVEANEKLFF

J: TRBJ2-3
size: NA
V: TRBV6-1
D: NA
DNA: TGTGCCAGCAGTGAACCGGGACGCAGTTCAGATACGCAGTATTTT
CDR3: CASSEPGRSSDTQYF

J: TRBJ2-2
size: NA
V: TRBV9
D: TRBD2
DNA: TGTGCCAGCAGCTTAGGACCCGGACTAGCGGGAGGCGAGGGCGGGGAGCTGTTTTTT
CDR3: CASSLGPGLAGGEGGELFF

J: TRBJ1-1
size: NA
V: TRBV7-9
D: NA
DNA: TGTGCCAGCAGCCCTTCCGGGACTGGGAACACTGAAGCTTTCTTT
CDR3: CASSPSGTGNTEAFF

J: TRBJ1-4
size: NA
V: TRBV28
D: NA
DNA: TGTGCCAGCAGTTTTGGGTCCTCCGGAAAACTGTTTTTT
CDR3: CASSFGSSGKLFF

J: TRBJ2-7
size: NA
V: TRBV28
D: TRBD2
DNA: TGTGCCAGCGGAACTAGCGGGGTTTACGAGCAGTACTTC
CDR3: CASGTSGVYEQYF

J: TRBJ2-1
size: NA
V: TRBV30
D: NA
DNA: TGTGCCTGGAGGCTAGGGAATGAGCAGTTCTTC
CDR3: CAWRLGNEQFF

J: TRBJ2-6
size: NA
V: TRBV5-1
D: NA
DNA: TGCGCCAGCGAGAGGAGGGAAGGTTCGTCCAACGTCCTGACTTTC
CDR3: CASERREGSSNVLTF

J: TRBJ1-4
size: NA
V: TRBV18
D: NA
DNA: TGTGCCAGCTCACCGAGCGATGGAGGTAATGAAAAACTGTTTTTT
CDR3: CASSPSDGGNEKLFF

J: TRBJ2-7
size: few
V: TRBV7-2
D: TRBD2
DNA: TGTGCCAGCAGCTTACAGCGGGGGACCTACGAGCAGTACTTC
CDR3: CASSLQRGTYEQYF

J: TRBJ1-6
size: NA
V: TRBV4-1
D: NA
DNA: TGCGCCAGCAGCCAAGATCAAGGGGCGAATAATTCACCCCTCCACTTT
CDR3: CASSQDQGANNSPLHF

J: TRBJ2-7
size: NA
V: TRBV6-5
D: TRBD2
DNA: TGTGCCAGCCTTTCGACTAGCGGGAGTAACGAGCAGTACTTC
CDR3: CASLSTSGSNEQYF

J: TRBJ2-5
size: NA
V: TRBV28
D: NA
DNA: TGTGCCAGCAGAGTAGGGGGGTCGGTACCGCAAGAGACCCAGTACTTC
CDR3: CASRVGGSVPQETQYF

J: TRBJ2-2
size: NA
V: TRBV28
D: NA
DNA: TGTGCCAGCAGGATTTTCGGGGAGCTGTTTTTT
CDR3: CASRIFGELFF

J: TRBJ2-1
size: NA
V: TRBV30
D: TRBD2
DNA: TGTGCCTGGAGTGTAGAACTAGCGGGAGTAGGTGAGCAGTTCTTC
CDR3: CAWSVELAGVGEQFF

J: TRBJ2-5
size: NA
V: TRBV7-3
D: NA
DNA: TGTGCCAGCAGCCAACAGGTCCAAGAGACCCAGTACTTC
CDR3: CASSQQVQETQYF

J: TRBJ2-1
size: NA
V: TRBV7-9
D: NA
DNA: TGTGCCAGCAGCTCACTAGCAGTCGGCGAGCAGTTCTTC
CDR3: CASSSLAVGEQFF